This TCR beta chain was captured in a study of brain T cells in children with intractable seizures. Worth noting for this clone: Its specificity is unknown.

Method: immunoSEQ multiplex PCR; TCRdb's copy keeps in-frame clones and lacks some. The sample contains about 120,000 clones, 94% of which appear only once. Surgery cases with the highest brain T cell transcript signatures were chosen for sequencing. Before surgery, patients took at least one anti-epileptic drug. Overall study results and limits: Clones missing pre-surgery may reflect undersampling of that blood sample.

This CDR3 is built from 15 residues. V was shortened by 3 bases and J by 3 bases, with 12 bases between the two germline ends. Germline V lookup: CDR1 MGHRA, CDR2 YSYEKL. The gene calls are TRBV4-1 and TRBJ2-1; D gene ambiguous. The TCR sequence derives from a boy under two years old with hemimegalencephaly and intractable seizures. This specimen was peripheral blood, taken at surgery. CDR3 loop: CASSHPPVGYNEQFF. In DNA form, the CDR3 reads TGCGCCAGCAGCCACCCCCCGGTAGGCTACAATGAGCAGTTCTTC.